This T cell receptor beta chain was captured in a study of cytomegalovirus exposure and HLA in healthy donors. TCRdb's table, derived via immunoSEQ multiplex PCR, lists solely in-frame clones and lacks some. The sample contains over 200,000 clones, 75% to 90% of which appear only once. The donors were part of the validation cohort, which consisted of roughly 120 subjects and was separate from the first cohort of 666 subjects. Concerning this clone itself: Its antigen is unknown.

V was trimmed by 6 bases and J by 1 base, leaving 12 bases between them. The CDR3 covers 13 residues. The germline V gene has CDR1 SQVTM and CDR2 ANQGSEA. Findings and caveats of the study: The classifier, whose performance was assessed in both the original and validation cohorts, reportedly diagnosed cytomegalovirus status with high specificity and sensitivity.

The rearrangement joins TRBV29-1 to TRBJ1-2; D may be TRBD1 (6 bases). What was sequenced was PBMCs. The receptor's source is a woman younger than 35 in good health and CMV-seronegative. The CDR3 DNA is TGCAGCGTGAGGGGGGGCAGTAACTATGGCTACACCTTC. Residues: CSVRGGSNYGYTF.